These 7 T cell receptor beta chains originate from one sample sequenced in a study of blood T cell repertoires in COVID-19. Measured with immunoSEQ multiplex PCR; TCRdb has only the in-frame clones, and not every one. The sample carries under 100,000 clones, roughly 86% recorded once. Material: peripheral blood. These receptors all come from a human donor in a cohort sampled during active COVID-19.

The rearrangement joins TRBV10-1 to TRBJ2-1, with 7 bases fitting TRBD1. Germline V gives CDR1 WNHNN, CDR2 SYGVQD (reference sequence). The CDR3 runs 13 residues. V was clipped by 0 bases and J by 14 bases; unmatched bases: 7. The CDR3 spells CASSESSRGREFF. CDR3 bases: TGCGCCAGCAGTGAGTCGAGTAGGGGGCGGGAGTTCTTC.

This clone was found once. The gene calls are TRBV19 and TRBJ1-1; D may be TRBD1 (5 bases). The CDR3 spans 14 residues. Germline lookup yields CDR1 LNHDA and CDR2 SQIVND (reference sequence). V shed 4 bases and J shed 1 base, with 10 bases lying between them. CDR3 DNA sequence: TGTGCCAGTAGTACAGAGGGGCCGAACACTGAAGCTTTCTTT. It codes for CASSTEGPNTEAFF.

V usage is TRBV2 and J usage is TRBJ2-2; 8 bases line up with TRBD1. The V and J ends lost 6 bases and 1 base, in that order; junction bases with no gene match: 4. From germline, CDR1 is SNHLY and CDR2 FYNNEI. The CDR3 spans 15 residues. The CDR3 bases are TGTGCCAGCAGGGTGGACAGGGTGAACACCGGGGAGCTGTTTTTT. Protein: CASRVDRVNTGELFF. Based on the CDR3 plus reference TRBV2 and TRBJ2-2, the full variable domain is EPEVTQTPSHQVTQMGQEVILRCVPISNHLYFYWYRQILGQKVEFLVSFYNNEISEKSEIFDDQFSVERPDGSNFTLKIRSTKLEDSAMYFCASRVDRVNTGELFFGEGSRLTVL.

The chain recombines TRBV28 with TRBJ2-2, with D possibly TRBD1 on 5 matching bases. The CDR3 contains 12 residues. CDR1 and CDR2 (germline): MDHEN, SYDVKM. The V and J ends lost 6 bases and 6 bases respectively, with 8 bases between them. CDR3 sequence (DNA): TGTGCCAGCAGACCAGGGTCCGGGGAGCTGTTTTTT. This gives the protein CASRPGSGELFF.

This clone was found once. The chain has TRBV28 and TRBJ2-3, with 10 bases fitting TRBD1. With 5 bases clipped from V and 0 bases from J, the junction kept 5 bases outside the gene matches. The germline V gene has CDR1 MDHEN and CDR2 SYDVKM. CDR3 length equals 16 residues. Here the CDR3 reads CASSPWGQGSTDTQYF. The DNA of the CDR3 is TGTGCCAGCAGTCCCTGGGGACAGGGGAGCACAGATACGCAGTATTTT.

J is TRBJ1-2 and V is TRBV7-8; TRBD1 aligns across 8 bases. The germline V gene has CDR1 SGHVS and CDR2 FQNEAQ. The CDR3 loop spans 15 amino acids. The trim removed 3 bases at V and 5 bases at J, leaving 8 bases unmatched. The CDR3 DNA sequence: TGTGCCAGCAGCTTTCGAGGACAGGGAGTTTATGGCTACACCTTC. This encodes CASSFRGQGVYGYTF. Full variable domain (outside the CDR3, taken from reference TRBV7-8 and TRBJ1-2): GAGVSQSPRYKVAKRGQDVALRCDPISGHVSLFWYQQALGQGPEFLTYFQNEAQLDKSGLPSDRFFAERPEGSVSTLKIQRTQQEDSAVYLCASSFRGQGVYGYTFGSGTRLTVV.

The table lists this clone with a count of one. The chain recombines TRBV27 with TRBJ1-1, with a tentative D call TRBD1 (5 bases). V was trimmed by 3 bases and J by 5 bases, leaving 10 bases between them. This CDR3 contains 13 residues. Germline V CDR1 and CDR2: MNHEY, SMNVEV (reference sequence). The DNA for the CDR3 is TGTGCCAGCAGTTTCAGGGTAAATACTGAAGCTTTCTTT. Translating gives CASSFRVNTEAFF.